A selection of T cell receptor beta chains follows, all from one sample in a study of OX40 agonist ivuxolimab in advanced cancers. Method: immunoSEQ multiplex PCR; TCRdb's copy keeps in-frame clones and lacks some. The table lists 30,000 to 40,000 clones, 84% of them singletons. The sequences come from CD4+ or CD8+ T cells sorted from blood, collected in a trial of the OX40 agonist ivuxolimab. The receptors were gathered from an adult with an advanced solid tumor such as melanoma, head and neck, liver or kidney cancer. CDR3s include the opening cysteine and the closing phenylalanine or tryptophan. D genes are given only for firm matches. The size field is filled for only some rows; it gives once, few, many or a size class.

v_call,clone_size,cdr3_length,d_call,j_call,cdr3_nt,cdr3_aa
TRBV7-6,-,16,-,TRBJ2-5,TGTGCCAGCAGCTTAGCGCTGGAGGTTCCTCAAGAGACCCAGTACTTC,CASSLALEVPQETQYF
TRBV28,-,12,-,TRBJ1-1,TGTGCCAGCAGTCCCGAAAGCCACGAAGCTTTCTTT,CASSPESHEAFF
TRBV4-1,-,15,-,TRBJ2-7,TGCGCCAGCAGCCACCGGCTCTCTGAGGGCTACGAGCAGTACTTC,CASSHRLSEGYEQYF
TRBV6-5,once,13,TRBD1,TRBJ1-1,TGTGCCAGCAGGCCCACAGGGGTTGGGGAAGCTTTCTTT,CASRPTGVGEAFF
TRBV7-3,-,13,-,TRBJ2-1,TGTGCCAGCAGCCCCTGGGGCGGAGAAGAGCAGTTCTTC,CASSPWGGEEQFF
TRBV11-2,-,13,TRBD1,TRBJ2-7,TGTGCCAGCAGCTGGGGACAGACCTACGAGCAGTACTTC,CASSWGQTYEQYF
TRBV5-1,-,16,-,TRBJ2-7,TGCGCCAGCAGCACCTCCGCAAGACAGGCCACCTACGAGCAGTACTTC,CASSTSARQATYEQYF
TRBV4-3,few,16,-,TRBJ2-2,TGCGCCAGCAGCCCATCCCGACTGACGATCACCGGGGAGCTGTTTTTT,CASSPSRLTITGELFF
TRBV19,few,14,-,TRBJ2-1,TGTGCCAGTAGTGTCTCAAGCTCCTACAATGAGCAGTTCTTC,CASSVSSSYNEQFF
TRBV10-3,-,16,TRBD2,TRBJ2-4,TGTGCCATCAGTGTGAGGGGACTAGAGTCCAAAAACATTCAGTACTTC,CAISVRGLESKNIQYF
TRBV6-5,-,15,TRBD2,TRBJ2-2,TGTGCCAGCAGTTACTCGGGGGGAGGGACCGGGGAGCTGTTTTTT,CASSYSGGGTGELFF
TRBV21-1,-,11,-,TRBJ2-3,TGTGCCAGCCACAAGTCTGATACGCAGTATTTT,CASHKSDTQYF
TRBV15,-,15,-,TRBJ1-4,TGTGCCACCAGCAGGGACAGATCAACTAATGAAAAACTGTTTTTT,CATSRDRSTNEKLFF
TRBV2,-,14,-,TRBJ2-1,TGTGCCAGCAGTGAAGGAGCATATTCGGTTGAGCAGTTCTTC,CASSEGAYSVEQFF
TRBV2,-,15,-,TRBJ1-1,TGTGCCAGCAGTGAAGGTTGGGAGGGGGGCACTGAAGCTTTCTTT,CASSEGWEGGTEAFF
TRBV7-2,-,14,-,TRBJ2-6,TGTGCCAGCATCGTCACCTCTGGGGCCAACGTCCTGACTTTC,CASIVTSGANVLTF
TRBV7-9,-,15,TRBD1,TRBJ1-2,TGTGCCAGCAGCTTAGGCGCGACAGGGGAACGTGGCTACACCTTC,CASSLGATGERGYTF
TRBV10-2,-,14,-,TRBJ2-3,TGCGCCAGCAGCGACCCATACGACACAGATACGCAGTATTTT,CASSDPYDTDTQYF
TRBV13,-,13,-,TRBJ2-7,TGTGCCAGCAGCTTAAGGACGGCCTACGAGCAGTACTTC,CASSLRTAYEQYF
TRBV2,-,16,-,TRBJ1-2,TGTGCCAGCAGTGTAATAAATCAGGATCTAGGCTATGGCTACACCTTC,CASSVINQDLGYGYTF
TRBV27,-,15,TRBD2,TRBJ2-3,TGTGCCAGCAGTCCGCTAGCGGGGAGCACAGATACGCAGTATTTT,CASSPLAGSTDTQYF
TRBV27,-,14,-,TRBJ1-5,TGTGCCAGCAGTTTTTTCGGATCCCATCAGCCCCAGCATTTT,CASSFFGSHQPQHF
TRBV25-1,-,18,-,TRBJ2-3,TGTGCCAGCAGTGAATATTTTGGGGAGGCAGGGCAAGCAGATACGCAGTATTTT,CASSEYFGEAGQADTQYF
TRBV2,-,13,-,TRBJ2-7,TGTGCCAGCGCGGAGGAGCAATCCTACGAGCAGTACTTC,CASAEEQSYEQYF
TRBV27,-,18,TRBD1,TRBJ2-1,TGTGCCAGCAGTTGGACTTCCGGGACAGGGGGCTCCTACAATGAGCAGTTCTTC,CASSWTSGTGGSYNEQFF
TRBV6-5,-,12,-,TRBJ2-5,TGTGCCAGCAGTTACCGTAAGGAGACCCAGTACTTC,CASSYRKETQYF
TRBV5-5,-,14,TRBD1,TRBJ1-1,TGTGCCAGCAGCACCGGGACAGGGAAAGCTGAAGCTTTCTTT,CASSTGTGKAEAFF
TRBV4-1,-,15,-,TRBJ2-1,TGCGCCAGCAGCCAAGGACGGGTGGGAGGCAATGAGCAGTTCTTC,CASSQGRVGGNEQFF
TRBV7-6,-,17,-,TRBJ2-7,TGTGCCAGCAGCTCCAGGGCCCTCTTTGGGTATGGGGGCGAGCAGTACTTC,CASSSRALFGYGGEQYF
TRBV2,few,16,-,TRBJ2-7,TGTGCCAGCAGTGAAATCGGATCGGGGCTAACCTACGAGCAGTACTTC,CASSEIGSGLTYEQYF
TRBV6-5,once,15,-,TRBJ2-1,TGTGCCAGCAAGTTACAGGGTACCGACTACAATGAGCAGTTCTTC,CASKLQGTDYNEQFF
TRBV9,-,14,-,TRBJ2-3,TGTGCCAGCAGCGTAGGAGGAAGCACAGATACGCAGTATTTT,CASSVGGSTDTQYF
TRBV25-1,-,13,-,TRBJ2-7,TGTGCCAGCAGTGACCGACGGGGTCACGAGCAGTACTTC,CASSDRRGHEQYF
TRBV7-8,-,14,-,TRBJ2-2,TGTGCCAGCAGCTTAGTGGCAGGGGACACGGAGCTGTTTTTT,CASSLVAGDTELFF
TRBV28,-,16,-,TRBJ1-5,TGTGCCAGCAGGAATTGGGGACGGAGTCTTAATCAGCCCCAGCATTTT,CASRNWGRSLNQPQHF